Sequencing of this TCR beta chain was carried out in a study of blood T cell repertoires in COVID-19. The V end lost 2 bases, the J end lost 6 bases, and 18 bases lay between the germline ends. CDR1 SGHRS and CDR2 YFSETQ come from the germline V gene. CDR3 size: 16 residues. Original handling: Amplification from reference gene primers served as the basis for estimated nucleated cell counts. The table came from immunoSEQ multiplex PCR; TCRdb's copy has only in-frame clones and leaves some out. Clonal size and the V and J genes are those of that table, whereas D and trimming came from the DNA. This sample has 95,000 to 100,000 clones, with about 84% found just once.

The chain recombines TRBV5-1 with TRBJ2-1; weak D call: TRBD1 (6 bases). Source material: peripheral blood. This clonotype originated in an elderly woman with acute or convalescent COVID-19. The CDR3 DNA reads TGCGCCAGCAGCTTAGATATACAGGGTTGGGCCAATGAGCAGTTCTTC. This encodes CASSLDIQGWANEQFF.